This is a list of T cell receptor beta chains from one sample in a study of quantifying T cell responses using KT2 cells. MiXCR, run by TCRdb on the UMI-ligation and nested PCR reads, gives a single entry per CDR3 protein. The data show approximately 50,000 distinct CDR3 sequences, with roughly 11% seen just once and about 9.4% held by the top ten. The sample taken for sequencing was PBMCs spiked with cells of the T cell clone KT2. These receptor sequences come from a human donor. Both conserved end residues are part of each CDR3.

CDR3	V	J
CASSLLNTEAFF	TRBV12-3/TRBV12-4	TRBJ1-1
CASSPDIGTGMNTEAFF	TRBV5-1	TRBJ1-1
CASSQTRRLAGVRSGTDTQYF	TRBV4-1	TRBJ2-3
CASSLQGGQPQHF	TRBV11-3	TRBJ1-5
CASSNPLGNQPQHF	TRBV6-2/TRBV6-3	TRBJ1-5
CASRMRQGLGTEAFF	TRBV2	TRBJ1-1
CAWSVGPQTANEQFF	TRBV30	TRBJ2-1
CASSRRIAPGRSSSYNSPLHF	TRBV27	TRBJ1-6
CASSQPGAGELFF	TRBV4-1	TRBJ2-2
CASSFASGLAGGIADTQYF	TRBV13	TRBJ2-3
CASSVKVGGTYEQYF	TRBV6-1	TRBJ2-7
CASSPPDRTLAKNIQYF	TRBV5-8	TRBJ2-4
CASSLMLAGGQEQFF	TRBV11-1	TRBJ2-1
CASSFRDSNMNTEAFF	TRBV5-1	TRBJ1-1
CSVEGVGAGGHTF	TRBV29-1	TRBJ1-2
CASSTGTGSTGELFF	TRBV5-1	TRBJ2-2
CASSQEEGAVEKLFF	TRBV4-2	TRBJ1-4
CASSAEFNTGELFF	TRBV2	TRBJ2-2
CASSPPGLAGGSFYNEQFF	TRBV18	TRBJ2-1
CASSLGAGGYNEQFF	TRBV7-8	TRBJ2-1
CASTPNQGERNTIYF	TRBV12-3/TRBV12-4	TRBJ1-3
CASSPRNTDTQYF	TRBV3-1	TRBJ2-3
CASTPAGVGNSPLHF	TRBV4-1	TRBJ1-6
CASSLVGDTQYF	TRBV11-2	TRBJ2-3
CASSGGAGNTIYF	TRBV6-6	TRBJ1-3
CASSEVGGTYNEQFF	TRBV2	TRBJ2-1
CASSVSETGVNIQYF	TRBV9	TRBJ2-4
CASSLVSWTGLQPQHF	TRBV7-8	TRBJ1-5
CASSLYMGEAFF	TRBV5-6	TRBJ1-1
CASSYLKDTQYF	TRBV6-6	TRBJ2-3
CASGRGLAEYNEQFF	TRBV12-3/TRBV12-4	TRBJ2-1
CASTRDIPQETQYF	TRBV11-2	TRBJ2-5
CASSLGSSSETQYF	TRBV7-9	TRBJ2-5
CAISGGFEQYF	TRBV10-3	TRBJ2-7
CASSEIGSRGTEAFF	TRBV6-1	TRBJ1-1
CASSSRLGGETQYF	TRBV27	TRBJ2-5
CASSSGTSGVQETQYF	TRBV3-1	TRBJ2-5
CATSPGQGLLGYTF	TRBV24-1	TRBJ1-2
CASSSGGAGTDTQYF	TRBV6-6	TRBJ2-3
CASRSRNSPLHF	TRBV6-5	TRBJ1-6
CASSPQVKSGGELFF	TRBV12-3/TRBV12-4	TRBJ2-2
CAWSVLGQETQYF	TRBV30	TRBJ2-5
CASSGGAVGNTIYF	TRBV9	TRBJ1-3
CSVPTGVPSYEQYF	TRBV29-1	TRBJ2-7
CASSQIGQSSYNEQFF	TRBV18	TRBJ2-1
CASSYSSGFQPQHF	TRBV6-2/TRBV6-3	TRBJ1-5
CASRTGGMGTEAFF	TRBV12-3/TRBV12-4	TRBJ1-1
CATRGQRHEKLLFF	TRBV24-1	TRBJ1-4
CATSSPGRLSGANVLTF	TRBV15	TRBJ2-6
CASSLVVGEWSTDTQYF	TRBV7-2	TRBJ2-3
CASSLVENTEAFF	TRBV7-9	TRBJ1-1
CAWSGSGDTEAFF	TRBV30	TRBJ1-1
CSARREAPRDEQFF	TRBV20-1	TRBJ2-1
CASSVREAYEQYF	TRBV7-2	TRBJ2-7
CASSLVWETQYF	TRBV7-8	TRBJ2-5
CASSQDQGAGRSYNEQFF	TRBV3-1	TRBJ2-1
CASSMPGQGSDTQYF	TRBV18	TRBJ2-3